Below are 8 T cell receptor beta chains sequenced from a single sample in a study of T cell repertoires in cytomegalovirus infection. TCRdb itself ran the reads through MiXCR, one entry per CDR3 protein. The data show fewer than 1,000,000 distinct CDR3 sequences, 31% seen once. These receptors are not linked to any known antigen. Here the sequenced sample was cultured CD8+ T cells from PBMCs, taken from culture after CMV antigen stimulation. Receptor source: a human donor in good health (CMV status not recorded). Some clones in this sample may be carry-over from other donors' samples.

This clonotype was seen a few times. This chain connects TRBV19 to TRBJ2-5; D assignment may be TRBD1 or TRBD2 (5 bases each). The V end lost 10 bases, the J end lost 0 bases, and 12 bases lay between the germline ends. Germline CDR1 reads LNHDA; CDR2 reads SQIVND (reference sequence). The CDR3 has 13 amino acids. CDR3 DNA: TGTGCCACGGGGCGTTCGTACCAAGAGACCCAGTACTTC. Encoded protein: CATGRSYQETQYF.

This chain uses TRBV12-3 or TRBV12-4 with TRBJ1-1; 8 bases fit TRBD1. After removal of 0 bases from V and 3 bases from J, the junction contained 3 bases not matched to a gene. This CDR3 is built from 15 residues. The CDR3 nucleotides are TGTGCCAGCAGTTTAGCCTCAGGGGGCCACACTGAAGCTTTCTTT. Protein sequence: CASSLASGGHTEAFF.

V is TRBV7-9 and J is TRBJ2-5, with TRBD2 as a possible D gene (6 bases). Trimming removed 2 bases at V and 5 bases at J, with 12 bases between. The CDR3 length is 14 residues. Germline V gene lookup returns CDR1 SEHNR and CDR2 FQNEAQ (reference sequence). CDR3 DNA: TGTGCCAGCAGCTTACGTAGCGGTTGGGAGACCCAGTACTTC. Translating gives CASSLRSGWETQYF.

This rearrangement joins TRBV7-9 to TRBJ2-1; 12 nucleotides align to TRBD2. The germline CDR1 and CDR2 sequences are SEHNR and FQNEAQ (reference sequence). The CDR3 length is 13 residues. The ends lost 10 bases at V and 5 bases at J; junction bases unmatched: 3. The chain's CDR3 is CATTSGGNNEQFF. Here the CDR3 DNA reads TGTGCCACGACTAGCGGGGGTAACAATGAGCAGTTCTTC.

This clonotype has only a few counts. DNA of the CDR3: TGTGCCAGCAGTTACTCTACAGGGTTCACCGGGGAGCTGTTTTTT. This translates into CASSYSTGFTGELFF. The chain links TRBV6-2 or TRBV6-3 to TRBJ2-2; tentative D call: TRBD1 (6 bases). Germline loops: CDR1 MNHEY, CDR2 SVGEGT. This CDR3 is built from 15 residues. V lost 0 bases, J lost 4 bases, and 9 bases lay in between.

This rearrangement joins TRBV4-1 to TRBJ1-5; D is perhaps TRBD1 (5 bases). Trimming removed 1 base at V and 0 bases at J, with 13 bases between. The CDR3 consists of 17 residues. Germline assignment: CDR1 MGHRA and CDR2 YSYEKL. The CDR3 loop reads CASSQVRDRGSNQPQHF. The CDR3 DNA sequence: TGCGCCAGCAGCCAAGTACGAGATAGGGGTAGCAATCAGCCCCAGCATTTT.

On this clonotype: Because the CDR3's place on the DNA is in doubt, the DNA is left out and the CDR3 is given as listed by TCRdb. The rearrangement links TRBV7-8 to TRBJ2-3; the tabulated D call, TRBD2, remains unverified against the DNA. Germline V gives CDR1 SGHVS, CDR2 FQNEAQ. With termini counted, the CDR3 has 16 amino acids. CDR3 amino acids: CASSSSAGTSTDMQYF.

This clonotype was detected once. The CDR3 here is CASSSPGLNSPLHF. The CDR3 DNA is TGTGCCAGCAGTAGTCCGGGATTAAATTCACCCCTCCACTTT. The rearrangement joins TRBV27 to TRBJ1-6; D remains ambiguous. CDR1 MNHEY and CDR2 SMNVEV come from the germline V gene (reference sequence). V lost 5 bases, J lost 7 bases, and 12 bases lay in between. There are 14 residues in the CDR3.